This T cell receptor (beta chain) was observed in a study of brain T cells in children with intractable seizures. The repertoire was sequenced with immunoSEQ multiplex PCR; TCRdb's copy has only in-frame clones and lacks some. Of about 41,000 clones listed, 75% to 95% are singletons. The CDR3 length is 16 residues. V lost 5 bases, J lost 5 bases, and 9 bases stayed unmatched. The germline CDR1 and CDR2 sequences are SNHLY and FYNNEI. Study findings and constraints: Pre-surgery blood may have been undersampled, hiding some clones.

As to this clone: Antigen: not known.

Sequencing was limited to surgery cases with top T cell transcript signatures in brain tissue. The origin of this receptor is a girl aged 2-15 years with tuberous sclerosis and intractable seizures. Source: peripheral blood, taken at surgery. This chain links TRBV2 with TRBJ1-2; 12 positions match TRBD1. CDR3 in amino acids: CASSPGTGGKGYGYTF. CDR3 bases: TGTGCCAGCAGTCCGGGGACAGGGGGCAAGGGTTATGGCTACACCTTC.